This T cell receptor beta chain was sequenced during a study of cytomegalovirus exposure and HLA in healthy donors. TCRdb keeps only in-frame clones here, not all; method: immunoSEQ multiplex PCR. The sample contains approximately 82,000 clones, roughly 94% of which appear only once. The CDR3 sequence is 16 residues long. Trimming removed 2 bases from V and 6 bases from J, with 18 bases in between. Germline-derived CDR1 and CDR2 are MNHEY and SVGAGI. The sequence derives from a young woman in good health and CMV-seronegative. The chain carries TRBV6-5 and TRBJ2-3; D is possibly TRBD1 (5 bases). Input material: PBMCs. The CDR3 reads CASSYRQVPGSDTQYF. The DNA for the CDR3 is TGTGCCAGCAGTTACCGCCAGGTCCCAGGGTCGGATACGCAGTATTTT.